This T cell receptor (beta chain) was profiled in a study of graft-versus-host responses after intestinal transplantation. The wider study: All recipients were given anti-thymocyte globulin induction, and tacrolimus and steroids were then administered for roughly three years.

Assay: immunoSEQ multiplex PCR; the TCRdb copy retains only in-frame clones and omits some. The sample consists of 15,000 to 20,000 clones, over 75% of them appearing once. Germline assignment: CDR1 WSHSY and CDR2 SAAADI. V lost 2 bases and J 7 bases, leaving 12 bases between the germline ends. The CDR3 is 15 amino acids. This clone was found once. The TCR sequence derives from a human patient who received an intestinal transplant, so some T cells may come from the graft donor. The chain is built from TRBV10-2 and TRBJ1-6, with D hard to call. The sequences come from PBMCs, collected 14 days after transplant. CDR3 residues: CASSEETFINSPLHF. CDR3 in DNA: TGCGCCAGCAGTGAGGAGACATTCATAAATTCACCCCTCCACTTT.